Listed below are T cell receptor beta chains from one sample, sequenced in a study of cytomegalovirus exposure and HLA in healthy donors. The protocol was immunoSEQ multiplex PCR, while the TCRdb copy is restricted to in-frame clones and leaves out a portion. The sample has around 120,000 clones; about 86% are singletons. The sequencing sample was made of PBMCs. Every receptor here comes from a man aged 18 to 29 in good health and CMV-seronegative. CDR3s include the opening cysteine and the closing phenylalanine or tryptophan. The D gene is left open where the match is weak. Size is omitted from some rows. Given values are once, few, many or a class for expanded clones.

TRBJ1-1 | TRBV4-3 | . | . | CASSQAPHRGRDTEAFF | TGCGCCAGCAGCCAAGCTCCACATAGGGGTAGGGACACTGAAGCTTTCTTT
TRBJ1-6 | TRBV4-3 | . | TRBD1 | CASRGQGNSPLHF | TGCGCCAGCAGAGGACAGGGAAATTCACCCCTCCACTTT
TRBJ1-4 | TRBV4-2 | . | TRBD1 | CASSQGGTGVEKLFF | TGTGCCAGCAGCCAAGGGGGGACAGGGGTTGAAAAACTGTTTTTT
TRBJ1-2 | TRBV4-3 | . | TRBD1 | CASSQDTGVGYGYTF | TGCGCCAGCAGCCAAGATACAGGGGTGGGCTATGGCTACACCTTC
TRBJ2-3 | TRBV19 | . | TRBD1 | CASSLPQGASTDTQYF | TGTGCCAGTAGTCTCCCCCAGGGGGCTAGCACAGATACGCAGTATTTT
TRBJ2-1 | TRBV4-2 | once | TRBD2 | CASSRASGGDNEQFF | TGTGCCAGCAGCCGAGCATCCGGGGGGGACAATGAGCAGTTCTTC
TRBJ1-3 | TRBV4-3 | . | TRBD1 | CASSQVFRGSGNTIYF | TGCGCCAGCAGCCAAGTTTTCAGGGGGTCCGGAAACACCATATATTTT
TRBJ2-3 | TRBV30 | . | TRBD1 | CAWSTTGTGARGTDTQYF | TGTGCCTGGAGTACGACCGGGACAGGGGCCAGAGGGACAGATACGCAGTATTTT
TRBJ1-2 | TRBV25-1 | few | . | CAAGQSYGYTF | TGTGCCGCCGGACAGTCGTATGGCTACACCTTC
TRBJ1-2 | TRBV25-1 | . | . | CASSDQGVQEYYYGYTF | TGTGCCAGCAGTGACCAAGGGGTTCAGGAGTACTACTATGGCTACACCTTC
TRBJ1-1 | TRBV30 | . | TRBD1 | CAWTRGPTNTEAFF | TGTGCCTGGACGAGGGGGCCGACGAACACTGAAGCTTTCTTT
TRBJ2-7 | TRBV25-1 | . | TRBD1 | CASSDPTGTGSYEQYF | TGTGCCAGCAGTGACCCCACCGGGACAGGGTCCTACGAGCAGTACTTC
TRBJ2-5 | TRBV7-6 | . | . | CASSLAGVYQETQYF | TGTGCCAGCAGCTTAGCGGGCGTGTACCAAGAGACCCAGTACTTC
TRBJ1-2 | TRBV7-8 | . | TRBD1 | CASSIRTGADYGYTF | TGTGCCAGCAGCATACGGACAGGGGCGGATTATGGCTACACCTTC
TRBJ2-7 | TRBV5-1 | . | . | CASRWRGRGEQYF | TGCGCCAGCAGGTGGAGGGGGCGAGGCGAGCAGTACTTC
TRBJ2-7 | TRBV6-5 | . | . | CASQRTRREEQYF | TGTGCCAGCCAAAGGACTCGCCGGGAAGAGCAGTACTTC
TRBJ2-5 | TRBV6-5 | . | TRBD2 | CASSYTTSGGQETQYF | TGTGCCAGCAGTTACACCACTAGCGGGGGGCAAGAGACCCAGTACTTC
TRBJ2-3 | TRBV10-1 | once | . | CASSATGMGTDTQYF | TGCGCCAGCAGTGCAACGGGTATGGGCACAGATACGCAGTATTTT
TRBJ2-3 | TRBV7-9 | . | TRBD1 | CASSLTGVGTDTQYF | TGTGCCAGCAGCTTGACAGGGGTTGGGACAGATACGCAGTATTTT
TRBJ1-5 | TRBV10-3 | . | . | CAISEELTTQPQHF | TGTGCCATCAGTGAGGAGCTTACCACTCAGCCCCAGCATTTT
TRBJ2-3 | TRBV10-3 | . | . | CAISELVGADTQYF | TGTGCCATCAGTGAGTTAGTCGGTGCAGATACGCAGTATTTT
TRBJ2-7 | TRBV28 | . | TRBD1 | CASSSGQAPYEQYF | TGTGCCAGCAGTTCGGGACAGGCCCCCTACGAGCAGTACTTC
TRBJ2-1 | TRBV6-1 | . | TRBD1 | CATSGGFGEQFF | TGTGCCACCTCAGGGGGTTTTGGTGAGCAGTTCTTC
TRBJ1-4 | TRBV7-8 | once | . | CASSSPGHPTNEKLFF | TGTGCCAGCAGCTCCCCGGGACACCCAACTAATGAAAAACTGTTTTTT
TRBJ2-2 | TRBV18 | . | TRBD1 | CASSPRQGTGELFF | TGTGCCAGCTCACCGAGACAGGGCACCGGGGAGCTGTTTTTT
TRBJ1-6 | TRBV30 | . | . | CAWSVVGRQSPLHF | TGTGCCTGGAGTGTAGTTGGTCGACAGTCACCCCTCCACTTT
TRBJ1-5 | TRBV7-6 | . | . | CASSLAAAANQPQHF | TGTGCCAGCAGCTTAGCGGCGGCAGCTAATCAGCCCCAGCATTTT
TRBJ2-3 | TRBV5-1 | once | TRBD2 | CASSHWTSVADTQYF | TGCGCCAGCAGCCACTGGACTAGCGTGGCAGATACGCAGTATTTT
TRBJ2-5 | TRBV25-1 | . | TRBD1 | CASSDFDRVVETQYF | TGTGCCAGCAGTGATTTCGACAGGGTAGTAGAGACCCAGTACTTC
TRBJ2-1 | TRBV6-1 | . | TRBD2 | CASKVSSGSMGEQFF | TGTGCCAGCAAGGTTTCTAGCGGGTCGATGGGTGAGCAGTTCTTC
TRBJ2-5 | TRBV5-4 | . | . | CASSPRTVQETQYF | TGTGCCAGCAGCCCCAGGACAGTTCAGGAGACCCAGTACTTC
TRBJ1-1 | TRBV7-7 | . | TRBD1 | CASSLGLERQGITRGNTEAFF | TGTGCTAGCAGCTTAGGATTGGAGAGACAGGGGATCACGAGGGGGAACACTGAAGCTTTCTTT
TRBJ1-5 | TRBV6-1 | . | . | CASSEGGYSNQPQHF | TGTGCCAGCAGTGAAGGAGGTTATAGCAATCAGCCCCAGCATTTT
TRBJ2-7 | TRBV7-9 | . | . | CASSLDAGGGLSYEQYF | TGTGCCAGCAGCTTAGATGCCGGGGGAGGACTCTCCTACGAGCAGTACTTC
TRBJ1-2 | TRBV18 | . | . | CASSPQSYGYTF | TGTGCCAGCTCACCACAATCGTATGGCTACACCTTC
TRBJ1-4 | TRBV25-1 | . | . | CASSEGERKLFF | TGTGCCAGCAGTGAGGGTGAGAGGAAACTGTTTTTT
TRBJ2-5 | TRBV9 | few | . | CASSGGGVQETQYF | TGTGCCAGCAGCGGTGGAGGGGTACAAGAGACCCAGTACTTC
TRBJ2-5 | TRBV14 | . | . | CASSQRVSSVGAPGETQYF | TGTGCCAGCAGCCAAAGGGTGTCTTCTGTGGGGGCGCCGGGAGAGACCCAGTACTTC
TRBJ1-4 | TRBV19 | . | TRBD1 | CASSPPGQIAEKLFF | TGTGCCAGTAGTCCCCCGGGACAGATTGCGGAAAAACTGTTTTTT
TRBJ1-5 | TRBV6-1 | once | . | CASSEGGAVQPQHF | TGTGCCAGCAGTGAGGGGGGGGCCGTTCAGCCCCAGCATTTT
TRBJ1-5 | TRBV27 | few | TRBD1 | CASKDRQRGDQPQHF | TGTGCCAGCAAGGACAGGCAGAGGGGCGATCAGCCCCAGCATTTT
TRBJ1-6 | TRBV7-6 | . | . | CASSLSPTGNSPLHF | TGTGCCAGCAGCTTAAGCCCAACAGGGAATTCACCCCTCCACTTT
TRBJ1-6 | TRBV30 | . | TRBD1 | CAWSPLKTGTGGSPLHF | TGTGCCTGGAGTCCACTCAAGACCGGGACAGGGGGTTCACCCCTCCACTTT
TRBJ2-5 | TRBV9 | . | TRBD1 | CASSVAGTDYQETQYF | TGTGCCAGCAGCGTAGCCGGGACAGATTACCAAGAGACCCAGTACTTC
TRBJ2-3 | TRBV29-1 | . | TRBD2 | CSVEVLAGGAADTQYF | TGCAGCGTTGAAGTACTAGCGGGGGGTGCGGCAGATACGCAGTATTTT
TRBJ2-7 | TRBV27 | . | TRBD1 | CASSPLTGAYEQYF | TGTGCCAGCAGTCCGCTAACAGGGGCCTACGAGCAGTACTTC
TRBJ2-3 | TRBV7-9 | . | TRBD2 | CASRSLNKRDTDTQYF | TGTGCCAGCAGATCTCTGAACAAGCGGGACACAGATACGCAGTATTTT
TRBJ2-3 | TRBV30 | once | . | CASTMGLVGFTDTQYF | TGTGCCTCAACCATGGGGCTAGTAGGCTTCACAGATACGCAGTATTTT
TRBJ2-3 | TRBV4-3 | . | . | CASSQVSGERYTQYF | TGCGCCAGCAGCCAAGTCTCAGGGGAGAGGTATACGCAGTATTTT
TRBJ1-5 | TRBV12-5 | . | . | CASGLGDRLAEHF | TGTGCTAGTGGTTTGGGAGACAGGCTGGCGGAGCATTTT
TRBJ1-6 | TRBV10-3 | . | . | CAISERAWTAKRPSQAPLHF | TGTGCCATCAGTGAAAGGGCCTGGACAGCTAAGCGTCCGTCACAGGCACCCCTCCACTTT
TRBJ1-2 | TRBV2 | . | TRBD1 | CASKRDSQTPYTF | TGTGCCAGCAAACGGGACAGCCAAACCCCCTACACCTTC
TRBJ2-7 | TRBV10-1 | . | TRBD2 | CASGKAGPPHEQYF | TGCGCCAGCGGCAAAGCGGGGCCCCCTCACGAGCAGTACTTC
TRBJ2-5 | TRBV30 | . | . | CAWERGLQETQYF | TGTGCCTGGGAAAGGGGACTGCAAGAGACCCAGTACTTC